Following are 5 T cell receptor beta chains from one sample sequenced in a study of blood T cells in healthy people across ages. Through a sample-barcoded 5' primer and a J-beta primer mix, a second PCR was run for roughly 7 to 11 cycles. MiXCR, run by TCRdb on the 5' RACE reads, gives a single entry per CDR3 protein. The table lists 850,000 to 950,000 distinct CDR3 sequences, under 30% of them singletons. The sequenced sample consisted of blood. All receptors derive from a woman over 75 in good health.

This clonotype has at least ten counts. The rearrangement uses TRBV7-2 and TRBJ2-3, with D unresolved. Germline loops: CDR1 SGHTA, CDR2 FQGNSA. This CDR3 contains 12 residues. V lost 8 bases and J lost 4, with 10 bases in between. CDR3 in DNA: TGTGCCAGCCGAACCCGGGCAGATACGCAGTATTTT. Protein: CASRTRADTQYF.

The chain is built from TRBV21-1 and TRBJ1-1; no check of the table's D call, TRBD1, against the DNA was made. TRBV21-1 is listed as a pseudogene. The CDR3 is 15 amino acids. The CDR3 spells CASSTPVPTLTEAFF. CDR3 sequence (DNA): TGTGCCAGCAGCACCCCGGTTCCGACCCTCACTGAAGCTTTCTTT.

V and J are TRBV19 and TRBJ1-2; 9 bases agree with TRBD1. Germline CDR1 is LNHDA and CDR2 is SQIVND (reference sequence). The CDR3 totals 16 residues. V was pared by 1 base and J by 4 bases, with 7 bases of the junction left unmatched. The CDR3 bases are TGTGCCAGTAGTATAGCGGGGACAGGGTTGAGCTATGGCTACACCTTC. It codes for CASSIAGTGLSYGYTF.

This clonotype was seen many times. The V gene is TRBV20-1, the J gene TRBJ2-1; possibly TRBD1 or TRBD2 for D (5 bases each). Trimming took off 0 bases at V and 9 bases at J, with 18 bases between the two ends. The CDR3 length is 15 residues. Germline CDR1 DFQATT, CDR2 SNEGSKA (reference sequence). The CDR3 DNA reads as TGCAGTGCTAGAGATCCGGGACGGGACCACGGTGAGCAGTTCTTC. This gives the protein CSARDPGRDHGEQFF.

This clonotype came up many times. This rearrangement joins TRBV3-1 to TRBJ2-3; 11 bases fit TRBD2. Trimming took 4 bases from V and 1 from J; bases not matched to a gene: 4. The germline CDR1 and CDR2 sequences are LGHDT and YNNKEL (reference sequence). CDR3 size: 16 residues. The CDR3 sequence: CASSPLAGGGTDTQYF. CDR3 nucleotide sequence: TGTGCCAGCAGCCCTCTAGCGGGGGGCGGCACAGATACGCAGTATTTT.